This entry lists 8 T cell receptor beta chains sequenced from one sample in a study of somatic mutations in cytotoxic T cells in rheumatoid arthritis. Measured with immunoSEQ multiplex PCR; TCRdb has only the in-frame clones, and not every one. The repertoire holds roughly 15,000 clones, with more than 65% as singletons. Sequencing used CD8+ T cells sorted from blood. The source is an adult with rheumatoid arthritis.

This clone was detected a few times. The V gene is TRBV14, the J gene TRBJ1-6; D unclear. Trimming took off 2 bases at V and 4 bases at J, with 9 bases between the two ends. The CDR3 loop spans 15 amino acids. Germline-derived CDR1 and CDR2 are SGHDN and FVKESK. CDR3: CASSQSDRYNSPLHF. In DNA, the CDR3 is TGTGCCAGCAGCCAATCGGACCGTTATAATTCACCCCTCCACTTT.

This chain links TRBV29-1 with TRBJ2-5; tentatively, D is TRBD1 (8 bases). The CDR3 consists of 15 residues. Germline V gives CDR1 SQVTM, CDR2 ANQGSEA. V was trimmed by 6 bases and J by 2 bases, leaving 19 bases between them. The CDR3, as DNA: TGCAGCGTAGACCACAGGGGGGGAGCTCAAGAGACCCAGTACTTC. This gives the protein CSVDHRGGAQETQYF.

This clone was recorded once. The chain combines TRBV6-5 with TRBJ2-2, with a possible D match to TRBD2 (6 bases). The CDR3 length is 13 residues. V lost 5 bases, J lost 3 bases, and 7 bases lay in between. Germline lookup yields CDR1 MNHEY and CDR2 SVGAGI. The DNA of the CDR3 is TGTGCCAGCAGTGGGGGGTACACCGGGGAGCTGTTTTTT. Amino acids: CASSGGYTGELFF.

This clone showed up just a few times. The chain employs TRBV14 and TRBJ2-2, with TRBD1 matching over 7 bases. From germline, CDR1 is SGHDN and CDR2 FVKESK. Trimming cost V 7 bases and J 5 bases; bases outside gene matches: 1. The CDR3 has 12 residues. CDR3: CASTTGTGELFF. CDR3 bases: TGTGCCAGCACGACAGGGACCGGGGAGCTGTTTTTT. Looking up the rest from reference TRBV14 and TRBJ2-2 gives the full variable domain: EAGVTQFPSHSVIEKGQTVTLRCDPISGHDNLYWYRRVMGKEIKFLLHFVKESKQDESGMPNNRFLAERTGGTYSTLKVQPAELEDSGVYFCASTTGTGELFFGEGSRLTVL.

The gene calls are TRBV2 and TRBJ1-4; weak D call: TRBD1 (6 bases). Trimming cost V 4 bases and J 3 bases, with 12 bases left between them. Germline V gives CDR1 SNHLY, CDR2 FYNNEI. CDR3 size: 15 residues. The CDR3 nucleotides are TGTGCCAGCAGTGGGTTGGACAGCTCTAATGAAAAACTGTTTTTT. Translated, it gives CASSGLDSSNEKLFF. The full variable domain, completed using reference TRBV2 and TRBJ1-4, is EPEVTQTPSHQVTQMGQEVILRCVPISNHLYFYWYRQILGQKVEFLVSFYNNEISEKSEIFDDQFSVERPDGSNFTLKIRSTKLEDSAMYFCASSGLDSSNEKLFFGSGTQLSVL.

This clone has only a few counts. The rearrangement uses TRBV29-1 and TRBJ1-1; D is uncertain. Germline V gives CDR1 SQVTM, CDR2 ANQGSEA. The CDR3 is made up of 12 amino acids. With 8 bases removed from V and 4 bases from J, the gap between germline ends came to 14 bases. The CDR3 coding sequence is TGCAGCTCGAGATTCTCGGGCACTGAAGCTTTCTTT. This translates into CSSRFSGTEAFF.

The rearrangement uses TRBV29-1 and TRBJ2-3, with D possibly matching TRBD2 (7 bases). The CDR3 totals 22 residues. Germline lookup yields CDR1 SQVTM and CDR2 ANQGSEA. The ends were cut back, 1 base at V and 0 bases at J, with 32 bases in the middle. CDR3 protein: CSVEGLGEIPRWRGPSTDTQYF. CDR3 bases: TGCAGCGTTGAAGGGCTTGGGGAGATACCGAGGTGGCGGGGGCCTAGCACAGATACGCAGTATTTT.

The chain joins TRBV7-2 to TRBJ2-5, with D possibly matching TRBD1 (5 bases). The CDR3 consists of 13 residues. V dropped 5 bases and J dropped 0 bases, with 7 bases sitting between them. The germline V gene has CDR1 SGHTA and CDR2 FQGNSA. The DNA of the CDR3 is TGTGCCAGCAGCCCAGGGAACCAAGAGACCCAGTACTTC. This codes for CASSPGNQETQYF.